The source of this T cell receptor (beta chain) is a study of shared clonotypes between healthy human individuals. Study as a whole: Each donor's CD8 memory used one plate, CD8 naive two, each CD4 subset three.

Points from the study as a whole: Memory subsets had estimated richness that was generally smaller than that of naive subsets.

Profiling relied on immunoSEQ multiplex PCR, and the TCRdb table lists in-frame clones only, not all of them. This table has 2 million to 3 million clones, more than 85% appearing once. As concerns this clone: No antigen is known for it.

The trim removed 5 bases at V and 10 bases at J, leaving 7 bases unmatched. In germline, CDR1 is SGHAT, CDR2 FQNNGV. CDR3 length equals 13 residues. Sequenced material: naive CD4+ T cells from PBMCs. Noted subset: CD45RA+ positively selected. This sequence was found in a man younger than 30 in good health. Some clones in this sample may be carry-over from other donors' samples. This rearrangement joins TRBV11-2 to TRBJ2-7; 11 bases fit TRBD2. CDR3 DNA sequence: TGTGCCAGCAGCGATATAGCGGGAGGGCTCCAGTACTTC. It yields the protein CASSDIAGGLQYF.